The 32 T cell receptor beta chains presented below share a single source sample, sequenced in a study of shared clonotypes between healthy human individuals. Sequenced by immunoSEQ multiplex PCR; TCRdb stores in-frame clones only, minus some. Of 490,000 or so clones listed, around 78% are singletons. Sequenced sample: PBMCs. These receptors were taken from a woman between 35 and 50 years old in good health. Some clones in this sample may be carry-over from other donors' samples.

The chain combines TRBV2 with TRBJ1-4; D ambiguous. In germline, CDR1 is SNHLY, CDR2 FYNNEI. Trimming left V 10 bases short and J 6 bases short, with 18 bases between. This CDR3 is 14 amino acids long. DNA for the CDR3: TGTGCCACTAGGGAAGACCGGTGGGATGAAAAACTGTTTTTT. Translation: CATREDRWDEKLFF. Together with reference TRBV2 and TRBJ1-4, the CDR3 gives the full variable domain: EPEVTQTPSHQVTQMGQEVILRCVPISNHLYFYWYRQILGQKVEFLVSFYNNEISEKSEIFDDQFSVERPDGSNFTLKIRSTKLEDSAMYFCATREDRWDEKLFFGSGTQLSVL.

Remarks on this clone: The junction and the germline gene differ at one end; a read error may be behind it. The chain recombines TRBV5-4 with TRBJ2-7, with 7 bases that match TRBD1. This CDR3 is 15 amino acids long. Germline-derived CDR1 and CDR2 are SGHNT and YYREEE (reference sequence). CDR3 sequence (DNA): TGTGCCAGCAGCTTGGAATACAGGGGCTCCGACGAGCAGTACTTC. Translating gives CASSLEYRGSDEQYF.

In this sample, this clone turned up a few times. V is TRBV30 and J is TRBJ1-2, with D perhaps matching TRBD1 (5 bases). Trimming pared 5 bases from V and 4 bases from J, leaving 17 bases between. The CDR3 has 14 residues. The V gene's germline CDR1 is GTSNPN and CDR2 SVGIG (reference sequence). CDR3: CAWAVRGPGYGYTF. The CDR3 DNA reads TGTGCCTGGGCCGTTAGGGGTCCGGGCTATGGCTACACCTTC.

This clone was counted at least ten times. CDR3 bases: TGTGCCAGCAGTGGACAGGGTCGAAACTATGGCTACACCTTC. As protein: CASSGQGRNYGYTF. The rearrangement joins TRBV2 to TRBJ1-2; TRBD1 matches 7 bases. The V gene's germline CDR1 is SNHLY and CDR2 FYNNEI. The CDR3 length is 14 residues. J was trimmed by 2 bases and V by 4 bases; bases with no gene match: 4. Full variable domain (outside the CDR3, taken from reference TRBV2 and TRBJ1-2): EPEVTQTPSHQVTQMGQEVILRCVPISNHLYFYWYRQILGQKVEFLVSFYNNEISEKSEIFDDQFSVERPDGSNFTLKIRSTKLEDSAMYFCASSGQGRNYGYTFGSGTRLTVV.

J is TRBJ2-5 and V is TRBV11-3, with 7 bases that match TRBD1. Germline V gives CDR1 SGHNT, CDR2 YENEEA. The CDR3 contains 16 residues. The ends lost 1 base at V and 0 bases at J; junction bases unmatched: 5. CDR3 sequence (DNA): TGTGCCAGCAGCTTAGGTACAGGGGAGAACCAAGAGACCCAGTACTTC. Residues: CASSLGTGENQETQYF.

This clone came up once. V and J are TRBV5-4 and TRBJ2-5; 8 positions match TRBD2. CDR3 length: 14 amino acids. Unmatched junction bases numbered 8, after V lost 5 bases and J lost 5 bases. CDR1 SGHNT and CDR2 YYREEE come from the germline V gene (reference sequence). CDR3 sequence (DNA): TGTGCCAGCAGAGGGGCGGGAGGTGCCGAGACCCAGTACTTC. Translated, it gives CASRGAGGAETQYF.

J is TRBJ2-5 and V is TRBV7-3; possibly TRBD1 or TRBD2 for D (5 bases each). Trimming took off 1 base at V and 1 base at J, with 10 bases between the two ends. The CDR3 contains 15 residues. Germline V CDR1 and CDR2: SGHTA, FQGTGA. The CDR3 sequence: CASSLSGGFQETQYF. The CDR3 DNA is TGTGCCAGCAGCTTAAGTGGGGGTTTCCAAGAGACCCAGTACTTC. Together with reference TRBV7-3 and TRBJ2-5, the CDR3 gives the full variable domain: GAGVSQTPSNKVTEKGKYVELRCDPISGHTALYWYRQSLGQGPEFLIYFQGTGAADDSGLPNDRFFAVRPEGSVSTLKIQRTERGDSAVYLCASSLSGGFQETQYFGPGTRLLVL.

This clone was seen at least ten times. This rearrangement joins TRBV29-1 to TRBJ1-1, with 10 bases identical to TRBD1. The CDR3 totals 13 residues. CDR1 is SQVTM, CDR2 ANQGSEA, per germline. V dropped 6 bases and J dropped 5; count of bases not matched to a gene: 6. The CDR3 nucleotides read TGCAGCGTCATGCGGGACAGGGGAACTGAAGCTTTCTTT. Translating gives CSVMRDRGTEAFF.

The V and J genes are TRBV28 and TRBJ1-1, with D tentatively TRBD1 (6 bases). V lost 7 bases to trimming and J lost 3 bases, with 12 bases between them. Germline loops: CDR1 MDHEN, CDR2 SYDVKM. This CDR3 contains 13 residues. CDR3 DNA sequence: TGTGCCAGCACCTCTTACAGGGACACTGAAGCTTTCTTT. It codes for CASTSYRDTEAFF.

V is TRBV28 and J is TRBJ2-5, with TRBD1 matching over 8 bases. V shed 4 bases and J 4 bases; nucleotides not matched to a gene: 8. CDR1 and CDR2 (germline): MDHEN, SYDVKM. The CDR3 is 15 amino acids. CDR3 DNA sequence: TGTGCCAGCAGTTCCCCCGGGACAGGAGGAGAGACCCAGTACTTC. Protein sequence: CASSSPGTGGETQYF.

The rearrangement uses TRBV13 and TRBJ2-7; 15 bases map to TRBD2. J lost 3 bases, V lost 3 bases, and 3 bases had no gene match. Germline-derived CDR1 and CDR2 are PRHDT and FYEKMQ (reference sequence). The length of the CDR3 is 16 residues. CDR3 DNA sequence: TGTGCCAGCAGCTTGGGACTAGCGGGAGGCCTCTACGAGCAGTACTTC. Translation: CASSLGLAGGLYEQYF.

This chain connects TRBV30 to TRBJ1-1; the D is unclear. CDR3 length: 12 amino acids. Germline-derived CDR1 and CDR2 are GTSNPN and SVGIG (reference sequence). V lost 1 base and J 3 bases, leaving 6 bases between the germline ends. The CDR3 loop reads CAWSDGDTEAFF. The CDR3 DNA is TGTGCCTGGAGTGACGGGGACACTGAAGCTTTCTTT.

This chain joins TRBV19 and TRBJ2-7; no reliable D call. The CDR3 covers 14 residues. The V gene lost 1 base and the J gene lost 5 bases, with 12 bases spanning the gap. CDR1 and CDR2 from the germline V gene are LNHDA and SQIVND (reference sequence). CDR3 bases: TGTGCCAGTAGTATAGGAGAGCCCGGAGACGAGCAGTACTTC. Its translation: CASSIGEPGDEQYF. The entire variable domain, with the rest obtained from reference TRBV19 and TRBJ2-7, is as follows: DGGITQSPKYLFRKEGQNVTLSCEQNLNHDAMYWYRQDPGQGLRLIYYSQIVNDFQKGDIAEGYSVSREKKESFPLTVTSAQKNPTAFYLCASSIGEPGDEQYFGPGTRLTVT.

Only one count was recorded for this clone. One base separates it from a far larger clone, so it is likely a read error. V usage is TRBV6-1 and J usage is TRBJ1-5; D might be TRBD1 (6 bases). CDR1 and CDR2 (germline): MNHNS, SASEGT. Trimming left V 7 bases short and J 4 bases short, with 14 bases between. The CDR3 is 14 amino acids. Here the CDR3 DNA reads TGTGCCAGCAATGCAGAGAGGGGGAATCAGCCCCAGCATTTT. Its translation: CASNAERGNQPQHF.

V gene TRBV18 combines with J gene TRBJ2-7, with 11 bases aligning to TRBD2. The CDR3 runs 15 residues. The germline V gene encodes CDR1 KGHSH and CDR2 LQKENI. J lost 3 bases, V lost 6 bases, and 7 bases had no gene match. This chain's CDR3 is CASSAPGLAVYEQYF. DNA for the CDR3: TGTGCCAGCTCCGCCCCGGGACTAGCGGTCTACGAGCAGTACTTC.

Note on this clone: Germline and junction disagree at one end, which may indicate a read error. Other DNA sequences within the sample encode an identical CDR3. The chain carries TRBV2 and TRBJ2-6; TRBD1 or TRBD2 may be the D gene (5 bases each). There are 14 residues in the CDR3. Looked up from germline, CDR1 is SNHLY and CDR2 is FYNNEI. CDR3 loop: CAGRGAVGANVLTF. For the CDR3, the DNA is TGTGCCGGCCGTGGGGCGGTCGGGGCCAACGTCTTGACTTTC. Looking up the rest from reference TRBV2 and TRBJ2-6 gives the full variable domain: EPEVTQTPSHQVTQMGQEVILRCVPISNHLYFYWYRQILGQKVEFLVSFYNNEISEKSEIFDDQFSVERPDGSNFTLKIRSTKLEDSAMYFCAGRGAVGANVLTFGAGSRLTVL.

This chain's CDR3 is CASSLWTGAQPQHF. The CDR3 region has the DNA TGTGCCAGCAGTTTGTGGACAGGGGCTCAGCCCCAGCATTTT. This chain joins TRBV28 and TRBJ1-5, with TRBD1 matching over 9 bases. Germline-derived CDR1 and CDR2 are MDHEN and SYDVKM. Losses at the gene ends were 3 bases for V and 6 bases for J; bases not matched to a gene: 3. The CDR3 totals 14 residues.

This chain joins TRBV5-1 and TRBJ2-3, with a tentative D call TRBD2 (6 bases). With 2 bases removed from V and 4 bases from J, the gap between germline ends came to 8 bases. This CDR3 spans 13 amino acids. The germline CDR1 and CDR2 sequences are SGHRS and YFSETQ. The chain's CDR3 is CASSFGRSDTQYF. CDR3 coding DNA: TGCGCCAGCAGCTTTGGGAGGTCAGATACGCAGTATTTT.

V gene TRBV28 combines with J gene TRBJ2-3; the D gene could be TRBD1 or TRBD2 (5 bases each). Trimming left V 3 bases short and J 10 bases short, with 11 bases between. Looked up from germline, CDR1 is MDHEN and CDR2 is SYDVKM. The length of the CDR3 is 12 residues. The DNA of the CDR3 is TGTGCCAGCAGTTTCAGGGAGATTGCGCAGTATTTT. This encodes CASSFREIAQYF.

To note about this clone: This sample also contains other DNA sequences that code for the same CDR3. This rearrangement joins TRBV2 to TRBJ1-1; TRBD1 agrees at 7 bases. J gave up 2 bases and V 4 bases, and 1 base lay outside the gene matches. Germline V gives CDR1 SNHLY, CDR2 FYNNEI. CDR3 length equals 13 residues. Here the CDR3 reads CASSGQGNTEAFF. In nucleotides, the CDR3 is TGTGCCAGCAGTGGACAGGGTAACACTGAAGCTTTCTTT.

The rearrangement links TRBV27 to TRBJ2-2; no reliable D call. From germline, CDR1 is MNHEY and CDR2 SMNVEV (reference sequence). Deletions cut 0 bases from V and 3 bases from J, with 8 bases between. CDR3 length: 15 residues. The CDR3 sequence: CASSLSSWYTGELFF. The CDR3 nucleotides are TGTGCCAGCAGTTTATCTTCGTGGTACACCGGGGAGCTGTTTTTT.

The CDR3 is CASRGTSKNEQFF. CDR3 in DNA: TGTGCCAGCAGGGGGACTAGCAAGAATGAGCAGTTCTTC. The V and J genes are TRBV27 and TRBJ2-1; 9 bases are a match to TRBD2. The germline gives CDR1 MNHEY, CDR2 SMNVEV (reference sequence). CDR3 size: 13 residues. V lost 6 bases to trimming and J lost 7 bases; unmatched junction nucleotides: 4.

The chain recombines TRBV4-3 with TRBJ1-4; D is undetermined. This CDR3 spans 15 amino acids. Looked up from germline, CDR1 is LGHNA and CDR2 is YSLEER. Trimming pared 1 base from V and 4 bases from J, leaving 10 bases between. CDR3 amino acids: CASSQGQSVNEKLFF. In DNA form, the CDR3 reads TGCGCCAGCAGCCAAGGACAATCCGTTAATGAAAAACTGTTTTTT.

The V call is TRBV29-1, the J call TRBJ2-7; 9 positions agree with TRBD1. There are 13 residues in the CDR3. V shed 6 bases, J shed 7 bases, and the junction held 10 bases outside the gene matches. Germline V gene lookup returns CDR1 SQVTM and CDR2 ANQGSEA. The CDR3 loop reads CSVPGQGLEEQYF. The DNA for the CDR3 is TGCAGCGTCCCGGGACAGGGTCTTGAAGAGCAGTACTTC.

The gene calls are TRBV19 and TRBJ1-1; the D is unclear. Germline V gene data show CDR1 as LNHDA and CDR2 as SQIVND (reference sequence). The CDR3 extends over 13 amino acids. Trimming left V 7 bases short and J 4 bases short, with 13 bases between. The CDR3 DNA reads TGTGCCAGTATGTGGCGCCGGGCCACTGAAGCTTTCTTT. It codes for CASMWRRATEAFF.

The chain has TRBV4-1 and TRBJ1-1, with D unclear. Between the trimmed V and J ends, which lost 2 bases and 5 bases, there was a span of 15 bases. Germline CDR1 is MGHRA and CDR2 is YSYEKL. This CDR3 has 15 residues. The CDR3 region has the DNA TGCGCCAGCAGCCAAATCGGAGGGTTGGCAACTGAAGCTTTCTTT. Its translation is CASSQIGGLATEAFF.

The rearrangement joins TRBV28 to TRBJ2-7; 9 bases align to TRBD1. The germline CDR1 and CDR2 sequences are MDHEN and SYDVKM. The CDR3 spans 12 residues. V dropped 10 bases and J dropped 7; count of bases not matched to a gene: 8. The CDR3 sequence: CATGTGRGEQYF. The CDR3 DNA reads as TGTGCCACCGGGACAGGGAGGGGGGAGCAGTACTTC.

V usage is TRBV28 and J usage is TRBJ2-7, with 14 bases fitting TRBD2. Germline loops: CDR1 MDHEN, CDR2 SYDVKM. J gave up 7 bases and V 6 bases, and 11 bases lay outside the gene matches. The CDR3 is 16 amino acids. CDR3: CASSPGLAGGPWEQYF. The DNA of the CDR3 is TGTGCCAGCAGCCCCGGACTAGCGGGAGGCCCCTGGGAGCAGTACTTC.

The rearrangement links TRBV5-4 to TRBJ1-2; D may be TRBD1 (5 bases). V was trimmed by 6 bases and J by 7 bases, leaving 19 bases between them. CDR1 and CDR2 (germline): SGHNT, YYREEE (reference sequence). This CDR3 region has 14 residues. The CDR3, as DNA: TGTGCCAGCATCAAGTGGGGCGCTTCTGGTGGCTACACCTTC. As protein: CASIKWGASGGYTF. Full variable domain (outside the CDR3, taken from reference TRBV5-4 and TRBJ1-2): ETGVTQSPTHLIKTRGQQVTLRCSSQSGHNTVSWYQQALGQGPQFIFQYYREEENGRGNFPPRFSGLQFPNYSSELNVNALELDDSALYLCASIKWGASGGYTFGSGTRLTVV.

This chain connects TRBV18 to TRBJ1-5; tentatively, D is TRBD1 (5 bases). CDR3 length: 14 residues. Germline assignment: CDR1 KGHSH and CDR2 LQKENI. The V end was cut by 3 bases, the J end by 2 bases, with 8 bases between. The CDR3 sequence is CASSPAGRNQPQHF. CDR3 nucleotides: TGTGCCAGCTCACCGGCAGGGCGCAATCAGCCCCAGCATTTT.

The genes are TRBV7-3 and TRBJ2-3; 8 bases align to TRBD1. Germline V gene data show CDR1 as SGHTA and CDR2 as FQGTGA. The CDR3 covers 16 residues. J lost 4 bases, V lost 5 bases, and 11 bases had no gene match. In DNA form, the CDR3 reads TGTGCCAGCAGCACCCCTGGGGGGACAGGATCAGATACGCAGTATTTT. This gives the protein CASSTPGGTGSDTQYF.

This chain connects TRBV18 to TRBJ2-7; TRBD1 aligns across 12 bases. This CDR3 spans 14 amino acids. Germline-derived CDR1 and CDR2 are KGHSH and LQKENI. Trimming cost V 4 bases and J 6 bases; bases outside gene matches: 4. The DNA for the CDR3 is TGTGCCAGCTCACGGGACAGGGGGCGAGGCGAGCAGTACTTC. This encodes CASSRDRGRGEQYF.